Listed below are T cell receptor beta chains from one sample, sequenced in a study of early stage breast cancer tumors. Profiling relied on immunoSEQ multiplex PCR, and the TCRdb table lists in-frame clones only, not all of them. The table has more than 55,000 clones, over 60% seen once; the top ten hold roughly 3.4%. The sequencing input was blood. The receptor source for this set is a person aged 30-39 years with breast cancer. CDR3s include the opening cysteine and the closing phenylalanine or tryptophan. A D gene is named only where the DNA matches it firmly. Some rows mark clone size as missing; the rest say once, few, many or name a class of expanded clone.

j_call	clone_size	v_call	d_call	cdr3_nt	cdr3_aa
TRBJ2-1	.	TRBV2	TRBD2	TGTGCCAGCAGTGAAGGGGGGCTAGCGGGAGGGCCTCACAATGAGCAGTTCTTC	CASSEGGLAGGPHNEQFF
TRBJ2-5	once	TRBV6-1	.	TGTGCCAGCAGTGATCACAGGGGACTGTACCAAGAGACCCAGTACTTC	CASSDHRGLYQETQYF
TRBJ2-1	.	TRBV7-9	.	TGTGCCAGCAGCTTAATTAATCATGAGCAGTTCTTC	CASSLINHEQFF
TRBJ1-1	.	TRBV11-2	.	TGTGCCAGCAGCTTGGGGCTTATAGGTGAAGCTTTCTTT	CASSLGLIGEAFF
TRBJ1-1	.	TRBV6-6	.	TGTGCCAGCAGTTACTTCGCAGGGCAGGGCACTGAAGCTTTCTTT	CASSYFAGQGTEAFF
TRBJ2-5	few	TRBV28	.	TGTGCCAGTGGACGTAGTGAGACCCAGTACTTC	CASGRSETQYF
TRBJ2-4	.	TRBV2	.	TGTGCCAGCAGTGAAGCGTTGGGGGCCGGGAACATTCAGTACTTC	CASSEALGAGNIQYF
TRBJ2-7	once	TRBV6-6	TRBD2	TGTGCCAGCAGCCTCCTAGCGGGAGTCCCACACGAGCAGTACTTC	CASSLLAGVPHEQYF
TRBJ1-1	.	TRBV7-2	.	TGTGCCAGCAGAACCCCCCTTTCTACTCGGGGTCTGAACACTGAAGCTTTCTTT	CASRTPLSTRGLNTEAFF
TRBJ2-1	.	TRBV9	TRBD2	TGTGCCAGCAGCGTAGCGGCTAGCGGGAGAAATGAGCAGTTCTTC	CASSVAASGRNEQFF
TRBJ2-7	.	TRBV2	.	TGTGCCAGCAGTGGTCGAGAACTCGTGTACTCCTACGAGCAGTACTTC	CASSGRELVYSYEQYF
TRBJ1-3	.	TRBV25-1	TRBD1	TGTGCCAGCAGTCAACGTGGACAGGGATCTGGAAACACCATATATTTT	CASSQRGQGSGNTIYF
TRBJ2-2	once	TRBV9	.	TGTGCCAGCAGCGGGACACCTTACACCGGGGAGCTGTTTTTT	CASSGTPYTGELFF
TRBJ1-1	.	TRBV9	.	TGTGCCAGCAGCTCGTTTACCGTTGGGGCTCGAAGCACTGAAGCTTTCTTT	CASSSFTVGARSTEAFF
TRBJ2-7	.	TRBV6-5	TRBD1	TGTGCCAGCAGTTACCGGGACAGATCCTACGAGCAGTACTTC	CASSYRDRSYEQYF
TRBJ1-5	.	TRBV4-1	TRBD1	TGCGCCAGCAGCCAAGATATAGGGACAGGGAATCAGCCCCAGCATTTT	CASSQDIGTGNQPQHF
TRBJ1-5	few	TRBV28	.	TGTGCCAGCAGGGACCCGGGTAATCAGCCCCAGCATTTT	CASRDPGNQPQHF
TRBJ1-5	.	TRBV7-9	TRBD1	TGTGCCAGCAGCCCCGGGACAGGGACCCTCAATCAGCCCCAGCATTTT	CASSPGTGTLNQPQHF
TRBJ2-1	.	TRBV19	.	TGTGCCAGTAGAGGGGTGACTAGTCTTACCTACAATGAGCAGTTCTTC	CASRGVTSLTYNEQFF
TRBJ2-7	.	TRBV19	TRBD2	TGTGCCAGTAGTATGCGACTAGCGGGAGGAGACGAGCAGTACTTC	CASSMRLAGGDEQYF
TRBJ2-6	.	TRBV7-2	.	TGTGCCAGCAGCTTACATCCGGGGGCCAACGTCCTGACTTTC	CASSLHPGANVLTF
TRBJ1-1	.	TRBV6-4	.	TGTGCCAGCAGTGAACGAGGTAATTTAAACACTGAAGCTTTCTTT	CASSERGNLNTEAFF
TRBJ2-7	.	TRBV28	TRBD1	TGTGCCAGCAGTGACTATGTAACAGGGGTTTTTTGGAACGAGCAGTACTTC	CASSDYVTGVFWNEQYF
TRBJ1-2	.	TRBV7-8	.	TGTGCCAGCAGCTTAAAACCTCTTCGGGTTGGGTATGGCTACACCTTC	CASSLKPLRVGYGYTF
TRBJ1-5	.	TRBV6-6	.	TGTGCCAGCAGTCACGGACAGAGTCGCAATCAGCCCCAGCATTTT	CASSHGQSRNQPQHF
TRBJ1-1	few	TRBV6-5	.	TGTGCCAGCACTCCATCCAGGGGAAACACTGAAGCTTTCTTT	CASTPSRGNTEAFF
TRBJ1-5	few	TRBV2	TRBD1	TGTGCCAGCAGCGGTCGGACAGGCGTCAATCAGCCCCAGCATTTT	CASSGRTGVNQPQHF
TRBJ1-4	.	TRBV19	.	TGTGCCAGTACGGCAGGACGGACGGCTAATGAAAAACTGTTTTTT	CASTAGRTANEKLFF
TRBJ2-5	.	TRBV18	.	TGTGCCAGCTCACCACCGTCAGGGGCCCAAGAGACCCAGTACTTC	CASSPPSGAQETQYF
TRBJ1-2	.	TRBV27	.	TGTGCCAGCAGCCCCTGGGAAGGGACCTATGGCTACACCTTC	CASSPWEGTYGYTF
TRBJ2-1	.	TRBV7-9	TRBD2	TGTGCCAGCAGCTCCAGCGGGGGGAAAGGAGCCAATGAGCAGTTCTTC	CASSSSGGKGANEQFF
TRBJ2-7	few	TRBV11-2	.	TGTGCCAGCGGAGTTCTTTACGAGCAGTACTTC	CASGVLYEQYF
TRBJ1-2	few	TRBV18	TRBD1	TGTGCCAGCTCACCTCGGGACAGTAACTATGGCTACACCTTC	CASSPRDSNYGYTF
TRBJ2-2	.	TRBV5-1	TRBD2	TGCGCCAGCAGCTTATTAGCGGGAGGAAATTCGAACACCGGGGAGCTGTTTTTT	CASSLLAGGNSNTGELFF
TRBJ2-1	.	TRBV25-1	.	TGTGCCAGCAGTACCGGGGACGTACCCTACAATGAGCAGTTCTTC	CASSTGDVPYNEQFF
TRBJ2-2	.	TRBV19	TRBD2	TGTGCCAGTAGGGAGGGAGGGCCGGGTGGGCCCGGGGAGCTGTTTTTT	CASREGGPGGPGELFF
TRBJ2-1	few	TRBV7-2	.	TGTGCCAGCAGAGATATGGCCGGGCCAACCTACAATGAGCAGTTCTTC	CASRDMAGPTYNEQFF
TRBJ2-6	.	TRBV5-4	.	TGTGCCAGCAGCCCGCCGGGACGGTTGTCTGGGGCCAACGTCCTGACTTTC	CASSPPGRLSGANVLTF
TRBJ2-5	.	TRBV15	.	TGTGCCACCAGCCCTGGGCAGGGAGCGGAGACCCAGTACTTC	CATSPGQGAETQYF
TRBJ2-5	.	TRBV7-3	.	TGTGCCAGCAGCTTGCAGGGTGAAGAGACCCAGTACTTC	CASSLQGEETQYF